These 16 T cell receptor beta chains were sequenced from one sample in a study of T cell changes during pregnancy in multiple sclerosis. Here immunoSEQ multiplex PCR was the method, and the copy in TCRdb shows in-frame clones only, minus some. The sample consists of tens of thousands of clones, less than 90% of them appearing once. Sequenced material: CD4+ T cells from peripheral blood mononuclear cells, taken before pregnancy. Receptor source: a female donor with multiple sclerosis, enrolled in a pregnancy study.

The chain carries TRBV7-2 and TRBJ1-2; 7 bases line up with TRBD1. J lost 6 bases, V lost 4 bases, and 5 bases had no gene match. The CDR3 consists of 13 residues. From germline, CDR1 is SGHTA and CDR2 FQGNSA. The CDR3 loop is CASSSIQGDGYTF. The CDR3 DNA sequence: TGTGCCAGCAGCTCGATCCAGGGGGATGGCTACACCTTC.

The genes are TRBV5-4 and TRBJ2-3; TRBD2 matches 9 bases. V trimming: 2 bases; J trimming: 2 bases; junction bases outside the gene matches: 3. Germline CDR1 reads SGHNT; CDR2 reads YYREEE (reference sequence). This CDR3 is 15 amino acids long. Here the CDR3 reads CASSLRLADTDTQYF. The CDR3 DNA follows: TGTGCCAGCAGCTTACGACTAGCGGACACAGATACGCAGTATTTT.

CDR3 nucleotide sequence: TGTGCCAGCAGGGAGGGACTAGCGGGGGGGGAGCAGTACTTC. This codes for CASREGLAGGEQYF. The V and J genes are TRBV5-6 and TRBJ2-7; 16 nucleotides match TRBD2. Trimming removed 5 bases from V and 7 bases from J; junction bases left unmatched: 3. Germline V gives CDR1 SGHDT, CDR2 YYEEEE. The CDR3 runs to 14 residues.

The gene calls are TRBV5-1 and TRBJ2-6, with 8 positions matching TRBD2. J was trimmed by 0 bases and V by 8 bases; bases with no gene match: 7. Germline V lookup: CDR1 SGHRS, CDR2 YFSETQ. The CDR3 runs to 16 residues. Written as DNA, the CDR3 is TGCGCCAGTTCGGGACTAGTGGACTCTGGGGCCAACGTCCTGACTTTC. Its translation is CASSGLVDSGANVLTF.

The rearrangement uses TRBV11-2 and TRBJ1-1, with D possibly being TRBD1 (5 bases). Trimming cost V 5 bases and J 4 bases, with 20 bases left between them. There are 16 residues in the CDR3. Germline-derived CDR1 and CDR2 are SGHAT and FQNNGV. CDR3 amino acids: CASSRTFRGGITEAFF. DNA of the CDR3: TGTGCCAGCAGCCGCACATTTAGGGGCGGAATCACTGAAGCTTTCTTT.

The chain's CDR3 is CASSPSVYGYTF. For the CDR3, the DNA is TGTGCCAGCAGCCCCTCAGTCTATGGCTACACCTTC. The chain recombines TRBV16 with TRBJ1-2; unclear D gene. The CDR3 covers 12 residues. V was clipped by 4 bases and J by 4 bases, with 7 bases between them. Germline CDR1 is KGHSY and CDR2 is FQNENV.

A note on this clone: Distinct nucleotide sequences in the sample also encode this CDR3. The genes are TRBV2 and TRBJ1-1; D might be TRBD1 (5 bases). The CDR3 is 13 amino acids. CDR1 is SNHLY, CDR2 FYNNEI, per germline. Between the trimmed V and J ends, which lost 4 bases and 1 base, there was a span of 7 bases. This CDR3 reads CASSGQGNTEAFF. The CDR3 nucleotides read TGTGCCAGCAGTGGTCAGGGGAACACTGAAGCTTTCTTT.

The J gene is TRBJ2-3, the V gene TRBV6-5, with D maybe TRBD1 (5 bases). Germline V lookup: CDR1 MNHEY, CDR2 SVGAGI. V lost 2 bases, J lost 7 bases, and 13 bases lay in between. CDR3 length: 14 residues. The CDR3 here is CASSYAEGANTQYF. The DNA for the CDR3 is TGTGCCAGCAGTTACGCGGAAGGGGCAAATACGCAGTATTTT.

This clone was detected once. The gene calls are TRBV2 and TRBJ1-1; D might be TRBD1 (5 bases). Per the germline V gene, CDR1 is SNHLY and CDR2 is FYNNEI. CDR3 length: 14 amino acids. V shed 4 bases and J shed 4 bases, with 13 bases lying between them. DNA for the CDR3: TGTGCCAGCAGTGTAGGGGAGGAGGGCACTGAAGCTTTCTTT. Protein: CASSVGEEGTEAFF.

V and J are TRBV19 and TRBJ2-1, with TRBD2 identical over 12 bases. Germline CDR1 is LNHDA and CDR2 is SQIVND (reference sequence). The CDR3 spans 17 residues. Trimming took 5 bases from V and 0 from J; bases not matched to a gene: 5. Written as DNA, the CDR3 is TGTGCCAGTAGTCCCCCGACTAGCGGGAGCTCCTACAATGAGCAGTTCTTC. Translation: CASSPPTSGSSYNEQFF.

The CDR3 region is CASSLGRVSNEKLFF. DNA of the CDR3: TGTGCCAGCAGCTTGGGCAGGGTGTCTAATGAAAAACTGTTTTTT. This chain uses TRBV5-5 with TRBJ1-4; TRBD1 is a possible D gene (5 bases). The germline CDR1 and CDR2 sequences are SGHKS and YYEKEE (reference sequence). This CDR3 comprises 15 residues. Deletions cut 0 bases from V and 3 bases from J, with 9 bases between.

J is TRBJ1-5 and V is TRBV19; tentative D call: TRBD1 (6 bases). The CDR3 is made up of 13 amino acids. Trimming took off 11 bases at V and 2 bases at J, with 13 bases between the two ends. Germline V CDR1 and CDR2: LNHDA, SQIVND (reference sequence). CDR3 in DNA: TGTGCCGCGAGTCGGACAGGCAATCAGCCCCAGCATTTT. Encoded protein: CAASRTGNQPQHF.

The rearrangement joins TRBV9 to TRBJ2-1; 9 bases agree with TRBD2. J was trimmed by 6 bases and V by 0 bases; bases with no gene match: 4. CDR1 and CDR2 (germline): SGDLS, YYNGEE. This CDR3 has 15 residues. CDR3: CASSVEASGINEQFF. The CDR3 coding sequence is TGTGCCAGCAGCGTAGAAGCTAGCGGGATCAATGAGCAGTTCTTC. The full variable domain, completed using reference TRBV9 and TRBJ2-1, is DSGVTQTPKHLITATGQRVTLRCSPRSGDLSVYWYQQSLDQGLQFLIQYYNGEERAKGNILERFSAQQFPDLHSELNLSSLELGDSALYFCASSVEASGINEQFFGPGTRLTVL.

The CDR3 nucleotides are TGTGCCAGCAGCTTAGGCCTAGCGGGAGGAGAGCAGTTCTTC. Amino acids: CASSLGLAGGEQFF. The chain employs TRBV7-9 and TRBJ2-1; TRBD2 agrees at 11 bases. CDR3 length: 14 amino acids. The V gene end was trimmed by 1 base and the J gene end by 10 bases; junction bases not matched to a gene: 3. Germline V gives CDR1 SEHNR, CDR2 FQNEAQ (reference sequence). Full variable domain (outside the CDR3, taken from reference TRBV7-9 and TRBJ2-1): DTGVSQNPRHKITKRGQNVTFRCDPISEHNRLYWYRQTLGQGPEFLTYFQNEAQLEKSRLLSDRFSAERPKGSFSTLEIQRTEQGDSAMYLCASSLGLAGGEQFFGPGTRLTVL.

The gene calls are TRBV15 and TRBJ2-1, with a weak D call TRBD2 (6 bases). Looked up from germline, CDR1 is LNHNV and CDR2 is YYDKDF (reference sequence). The CDR3 consists of 15 residues. V gave up 0 bases and J gave up 6 bases, with 12 bases separating them. This CDR3 reads CATSRDKLARNEQFF. As DNA, the CDR3 is TGTGCCACCAGCAGAGATAAACTAGCCCGCAATGAGCAGTTCTTC.

This clone was picked up a small number of times. The rearrangement links TRBV19 to TRBJ1-2; 9 positions match TRBD1. Germline trimming cut 9 bases from V and 14 bases from J; bases unmatched to any gene: 10. CDR1 and CDR2 (germline): LNHDA, SQIVND (reference sequence). CDR3 length: 11 amino acids. Written as DNA, the CDR3 is TGTGCCAGCCGCCGACAGGGGGAAGAAACCTTC. It yields the protein CASRRQGEETF.